The 15 T cell receptor beta chains below come from one sample, sequenced in a study of blood T cell repertoires in COVID-19. Sequencing was performed with immunoSEQ multiplex PCR; in TCRdb, only in-frame clones are kept and a portion is missing. The sample contains 170,000 or so clones, more than 70% of which appear only once. Sequenced: peripheral blood. These receptors were obtained from a man between 18 and 35 years old with active or convalescent COVID-19.

The chain links TRBV11-2 to TRBJ2-7, with D possibly matching TRBD2 (6 bases). CDR1 and CDR2 from the germline V gene are SGHAT and FQNNGV. The CDR3 spans 16 residues. V dropped 4 bases and J dropped 2 bases, with 18 bases sitting between them. CDR3 nucleotides: TGTGCCAGCAGCTCCCGGGGGAAGTCCCTTGCCTACGAGCAGTACTTC. Translated: CASSSRGKSLAYEQYF.

The chain combines TRBV11-2 with TRBJ1-6, with D possibly matching TRBD1 (6 bases). Germline CDR1 reads SGHAT; CDR2 reads FQNNGV. The CDR3 loop spans 15 amino acids. V was trimmed by 5 bases and J by 7 bases, leaving 15 bases between them. CDR3 DNA sequence: TGTGCCAGCAGCACTATACGGGACATAAATTCACCCCTCCACTTT. Its protein is CASSTIRDINSPLHF.

The V and J genes are TRBV2 and TRBJ1-2; no clear D. V was clipped by 7 bases and J by 4 bases, with 13 bases between them. The germline V gene has CDR1 SNHLY and CDR2 FYNNEI. The length of the CDR3 is 13 residues. In DNA form, the CDR3 reads TGTGCCAGCATTTTCGGGAGGCCCTATGGCTACACCTTC. This translates into CASIFGRPYGYTF.

The chain links TRBV11-2 to TRBJ2-6, with D maybe TRBD1 (5 bases). The CDR3 covers 15 residues. Germline V gene sequence: CDR1 SGHAT, CDR2 FQNNGV. Trimming left V 1 base short and J 4 bases short, with 8 bases between. The CDR3 loop reads CASSLVRAGANVLTF. In nucleotides, the CDR3 is TGTGCCAGCAGCTTAGTCAGGGCCGGGGCCAACGTCCTGACTTTC.

V and J are TRBV10-3 and TRBJ2-2, with 8 bases aligning to TRBD2. CDR3 length equals 14 residues. Germline assignment: CDR1 ENHRY and CDR2 SYGVKD. V was pared by 11 bases and J by 3 bases, with 8 bases of the junction left unmatched. The CDR3 DNA sequence: TGTGCCGCCGGGGGAGCGGGAGACACCGGGGAGCTGTTTTTT. Its protein product is CAAGGAGDTGELFF.

This clone was found once. The chain joins TRBV28 to TRBJ1-3; 10 nucleotides line up with TRBD1. The CDR3 sequence is 15 residues long. Germline CDR1 and CDR2: MDHEN and SYDVKM. Trimming at V came to 1 base and at J to 15 bases, leaving 12 bases not matched to a gene. The CDR3 here is CASSLSDRGRGRRYF. In DNA form, the CDR3 reads TGTGCCAGCAGTTTATCCGACAGGGGGCGCGGGAGACGATATTTT.

V is TRBV7-6 and J is TRBJ2-3; 9 nucleotides agree with TRBD1. The trim removed 4 bases at V and 2 bases at J, leaving 4 bases unmatched. Germline-derived CDR1 and CDR2 are SGHVS and FNYEAQ. CDR3 length equals 15 residues. DNA of the CDR3: TGTGCCAGCAGCTATACAGGGGGCCTCACAGATACGCAGTATTTT. Translation: CASSYTGGLTDTQYF. The variable domain in full, with the rest retrieved from reference TRBV7-6 and TRBJ2-3, is GAGVSQSPRYKVTKRGQDVALRCDPISGHVSLYWYRQALGQGPEFLTYFNYEAQQDKSGLPNDRFSAERPEGSISTLTIQRTEQRDSAMYRCASSYTGGLTDTQYFGPGTRLTVL.

In its sample, this clone was seen once. The chain combines TRBV9 with TRBJ2-7; 10 bases line up with TRBD2. V lost 0 bases to trimming and J lost 9 bases; unmatched junction nucleotides: 6. This CDR3 is 14 amino acids long. Germline CDR1 is SGDLS and CDR2 is YYNGEE. The CDR3 nucleotides are TGTGCCAGCAGCGTAGGGGTAGCGGGAGGAACGCAGTACTTC. It encodes CASSVGVAGGTQYF.

The chain is built from TRBV27 and TRBJ1-4; D possibly corresponds to TRBD1 (5 bases). Germline-derived CDR1 and CDR2 are MNHEY and SMNVEV (reference sequence). With 6 bases removed from V and 7 bases from J, the gap between germline ends came to 18 bases. This CDR3 spans 15 amino acids. The CDR3 region has the DNA TGTGCCAGCAGCCCAGCTGTTCGGGGGTCTGAAAAACTGTTTTTT. Its protein product is CASSPAVRGSEKLFF.

This chain uses TRBV3-1 (or the pseudogene TRBV3-2) with TRBJ2-5; no reliable D call. In germline, CDR1 is LGHDT, CDR2 YNNKEL (reference sequence). This CDR3 is 15 amino acids long. V gave up 0 bases and J gave up 2 bases, with 10 bases separating them. The CDR3 loop reads CASSQDPVLQETQYF. Here the CDR3 DNA reads TGTGCCAGCAGCCAAGATCCGGTACTACAAGAGACCCAGTACTTC.

This clone was picked up a small number of times. The chain has TRBV30 and TRBJ1-5; 8 bases fit TRBD1. The CDR3 loop spans 13 amino acids. Germline-derived CDR1 and CDR2 are GTSNPN and SVGIG (reference sequence). Trimming removed 4 bases from V and 5 bases from J; junction bases left unmatched: 4. The CDR3 is CAWTGGADQPQHF. DNA for the CDR3: TGTGCCTGGACAGGGGGCGCCGATCAGCCCCAGCATTTT.

This chain joins TRBV7-9 and TRBJ2-7; a weak D match, TRBD1 (5 bases). V shed 3 bases and J shed 3 bases, with 12 bases lying between them. This CDR3 has 14 amino acids. Per the germline V gene, CDR1 is SEHNR and CDR2 is FQNEAQ (reference sequence). The CDR3 loop reads CASSFPGHDYEQYF. Written as DNA, the CDR3 is TGTGCCAGCAGCTTCCCTGGACACGACTACGAGCAGTACTTC. Using reference TRBV7-9 and TRBJ2-7 for the parts outside the CDR3, the full variable domain is DTGVSQNPRHKITKRGQNVTFRCDPISEHNRLYWYRQTLGQGPEFLTYFQNEAQLEKSRLLSDRFSAERPKGSFSTLEIQRTEQGDSAMYLCASSFPGHDYEQYFGPGTRLTVT.

This clone is a singleton in its sample. The V call is TRBV20-1, the J call TRBJ1-2; 7 nucleotides align to TRBD1. Unmatched junction bases numbered 7, after V lost 3 bases and J lost 6 bases. CDR3 length: 13 residues. Germline V gene data show CDR1 as DFQATT and CDR2 as SNEGSKA (reference sequence). In nucleotides, the CDR3 is TGCAGTGCTAGTCAGGGGGATCTGAATGGCTACACCTTC. Protein: CSASQGDLNGYTF.

This chain links TRBV3-1 (or the pseudogene TRBV3-2) with TRBJ2-1; 8 positions match TRBD2. The germline CDR1 and CDR2 sequences are LGHDT and YNNKEL (reference sequence). With 4 bases clipped from V and 0 bases from J, the junction kept 5 bases outside the gene matches. The CDR3 is 16 residues long. CDR3 DNA: TGTGCCAGCAGCCCCCGGACTAGCCACTCCTACAATGAGCAGTTCTTC. Translation: CASSPRTSHSYNEQFF.

V gene TRBV6-5 combines with J gene TRBJ1-6, with 9 bases identical to TRBD1. Per germline, CDR1 MNHEY and CDR2 SVGAGI. The CDR3 spans 14 residues. The junction had 6 bases not matched to a gene; V was cut back by 5 bases and J by 10 bases. The CDR3 protein is CASSPGQGESPLHF. In nucleotides, the CDR3 is TGTGCCAGCAGTCCGGGACAGGGAGAGTCACCCCTCCACTTT.